These T cell receptor beta chains were read from a single sample in a study of radiotherapy plus CTLA-4 blockade in lung cancer. Measured with immunoSEQ multiplex PCR; TCRdb has only the in-frame clones, and not every one. The sample has some 34,000 clones; around 77% are singletons. Sequenced here: peripheral blood, sampled from a patient treated with radiotherapy plus ipilimumab. These receptors all stem from a human donor with non-small cell lung cancer who had stable disease on radiotherapy plus ipilimumab. CDR3s include the opening cysteine and the closing phenylalanine or tryptophan. A D gene is named only where the DNA matches it firmly. The size field is filled for only some rows; it gives once, few, many or a size class.

d_call: TRBD1
clone_size: .
j_call: TRBJ1-2
v_call: TRBV30
cdr3_aa: CAWSSNRGRGYTF
cdr3_nt: TGTGCCTGGAGTTCAAACAGGGGACGGGGCTACACCTTC

d_call: TRBD1
clone_size: .
j_call: TRBJ1-2
v_call: TRBV9
cdr3_aa: CASSVGTGGGYGYTF
cdr3_nt: TGTGCCAGCAGCGTAGGGACAGGGGGAGGCTATGGCTACACCTTC

d_call: .
clone_size: once
j_call: TRBJ1-1
v_call: TRBV25-1
cdr3_aa: CASSVQGKTEAFF
cdr3_nt: TGTGCCAGCAGTGTACAGGGTAAGACTGAAGCTTTCTTT

d_call: .
clone_size: .
j_call: TRBJ2-1
v_call: TRBV5-6
cdr3_aa: CASSSRDPGSSYNEQFF
cdr3_nt: TGTGCCAGCAGCTCCCGAGACCCGGGAAGCTCCTACAATGAGCAGTTCTTC

d_call: TRBD1
clone_size: once
j_call: TRBJ2-7
v_call: TRBV5-4
cdr3_aa: CASSLPGQGTQYF
cdr3_nt: TGTGCCAGCAGCCTCCCGGGACAGGGGACGCAGTACTTC

d_call: TRBD1
clone_size: few
j_call: TRBJ2-1
v_call: TRBV15
cdr3_aa: CATSRDLGTGGFAQFF
cdr3_nt: TGTGCCACCAGCAGAGATCTGGGGACAGGGGGCTTTGCCCAGTTCTTC

d_call: .
clone_size: few
j_call: TRBJ2-3
v_call: TRBV5-4
cdr3_aa: CASSTRQVADTQYF
cdr3_nt: TGTGCCAGCAGCACCCGACAGGTAGCAGATACGCAGTATTTT

d_call: TRBD2
clone_size: .
j_call: TRBJ2-7
v_call: TRBV10-2
cdr3_aa: CASSRLAGGRYEQYF
cdr3_nt: TGCGCCAGCAGTAGACTAGCGGGGGGAAGGTACGAGCAGTACTTC

d_call: .
clone_size: .
j_call: TRBJ2-7
v_call: TRBV7-9
cdr3_aa: CASSFSGSYEQYF
cdr3_nt: TGTGCCAGCAGCTTTTCAGGTAGTTACGAGCAGTACTTC

d_call: TRBD1
clone_size: .
j_call: TRBJ1-2
v_call: TRBV29-1
cdr3_aa: CSVGQGDYGYTF
cdr3_nt: TGCAGCGTTGGACAGGGAGACTATGGCTACACCTTC

d_call: TRBD1
clone_size: medium-sized
j_call: TRBJ1-6
v_call: TRBV6-5
cdr3_aa: CASSYSRQGLNSPLHF
cdr3_nt: TGTGCCAGCAGTTACTCGCGACAGGGGTTGAATTCACCCCTCCACTTT

d_call: TRBD1
clone_size: once
j_call: TRBJ1-6
v_call: TRBV2
cdr3_aa: CASSEAPGGVFSYNSPLHF
cdr3_nt: TGTGCCAGCAGTGAAGCCCCAGGGGGCGTTTTCTCCTATAATTCACCCCTCCACTTT

d_call: TRBD2
clone_size: .
j_call: TRBJ2-5
v_call: TRBV4-2
cdr3_aa: CASSQGGRGLAGDGTQYF
cdr3_nt: TGTGCCAGCAGCCAGGGGGGCAGAGGACTAGCGGGTGATGGTACCCAGTACTTC

d_call: TRBD1
clone_size: .
j_call: TRBJ2-1
v_call: TRBV9
cdr3_aa: CASSVLTGGAYNEQFF
cdr3_nt: TGTGCCAGCAGCGTTCTCACAGGGGGCGCCTACAATGAGCAGTTCTTC

d_call: .
clone_size: medium-sized
j_call: TRBJ1-1
v_call: TRBV9
cdr3_aa: CASSPPRQQGFNEAFF
cdr3_nt: TGTGCCAGCAGCCCCCCACGGCAACAGGGATTTAATGAAGCTTTCTTT